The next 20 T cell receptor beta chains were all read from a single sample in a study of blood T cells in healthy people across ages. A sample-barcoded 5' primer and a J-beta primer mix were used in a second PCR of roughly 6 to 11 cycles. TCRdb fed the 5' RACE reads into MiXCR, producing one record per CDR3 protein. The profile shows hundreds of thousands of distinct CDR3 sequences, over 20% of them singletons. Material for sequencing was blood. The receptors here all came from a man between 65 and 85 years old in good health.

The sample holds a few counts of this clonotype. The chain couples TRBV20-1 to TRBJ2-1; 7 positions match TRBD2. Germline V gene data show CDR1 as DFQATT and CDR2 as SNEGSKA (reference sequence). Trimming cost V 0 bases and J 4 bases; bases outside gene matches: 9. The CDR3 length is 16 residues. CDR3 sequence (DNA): TGCAGTGCTAGAGAGGGGGGAGGGCCGTCTTACAATGAGCAGTTCTTC. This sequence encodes CSAREGGGPSYNEQFF.

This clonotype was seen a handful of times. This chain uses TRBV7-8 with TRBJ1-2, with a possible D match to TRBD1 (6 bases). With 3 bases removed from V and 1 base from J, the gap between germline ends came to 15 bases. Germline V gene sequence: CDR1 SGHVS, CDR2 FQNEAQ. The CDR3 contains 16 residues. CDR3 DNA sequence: TGTGCCAGCAGCTTGGCAGCGAACAGGGTTAACTATGGCTACACCTTC. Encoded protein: CASSLAANRVNYGYTF. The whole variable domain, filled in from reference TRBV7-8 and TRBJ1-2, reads GAGVSQSPRYKVAKRGQDVALRCDPISGHVSLFWYQQALGQGPEFLTYFQNEAQLDKSGLPSDRFFAERPEGSVSTLKIQRTQQEDSAVYLCASSLAANRVNYGYTFGSGTRLTVV.

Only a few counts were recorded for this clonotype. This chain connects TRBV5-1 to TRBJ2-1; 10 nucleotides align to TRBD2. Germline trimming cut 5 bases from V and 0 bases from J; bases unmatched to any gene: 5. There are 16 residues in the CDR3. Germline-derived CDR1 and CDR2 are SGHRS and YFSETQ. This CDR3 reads CASRASGGNSYNEQFF. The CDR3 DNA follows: TGCGCCAGCAGAGCTAGCGGGGGAAACTCCTACAATGAGCAGTTCTTC.

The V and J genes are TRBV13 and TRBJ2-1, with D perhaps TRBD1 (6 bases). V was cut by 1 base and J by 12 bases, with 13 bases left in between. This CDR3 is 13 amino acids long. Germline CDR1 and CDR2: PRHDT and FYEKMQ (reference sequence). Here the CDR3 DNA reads TGTGCCAGCAGCTTAGACAGGGAGACTGTGCAGTTCTTC. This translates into CASSLDRETVQFF.

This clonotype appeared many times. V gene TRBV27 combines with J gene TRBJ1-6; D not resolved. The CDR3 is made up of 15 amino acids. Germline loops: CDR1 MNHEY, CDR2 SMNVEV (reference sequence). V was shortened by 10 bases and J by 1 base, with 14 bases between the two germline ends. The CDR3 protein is CATHHGLSYNSPLHF. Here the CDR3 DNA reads TGTGCCACCCACCATGGGTTATCCTATAATTCACCCCTCCACTTT.

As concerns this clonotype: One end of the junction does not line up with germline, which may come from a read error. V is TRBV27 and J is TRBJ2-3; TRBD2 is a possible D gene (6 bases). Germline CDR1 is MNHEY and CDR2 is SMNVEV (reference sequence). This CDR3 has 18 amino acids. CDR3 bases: TGTGCCGGCAGTTTATACCCCGGGGGAATAATGAGCACAGATACGCAGTATTTT. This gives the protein CAGSLYPGGIMSTDTQYF.

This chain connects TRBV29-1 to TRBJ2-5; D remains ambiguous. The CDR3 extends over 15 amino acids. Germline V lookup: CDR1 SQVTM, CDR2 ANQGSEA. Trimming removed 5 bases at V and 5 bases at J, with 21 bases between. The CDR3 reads CSVSVGPWMRETQYF. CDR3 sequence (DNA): TGCAGCGTTTCAGTCGGACCTTGGATGCGGGAGACCCAGTACTTC.

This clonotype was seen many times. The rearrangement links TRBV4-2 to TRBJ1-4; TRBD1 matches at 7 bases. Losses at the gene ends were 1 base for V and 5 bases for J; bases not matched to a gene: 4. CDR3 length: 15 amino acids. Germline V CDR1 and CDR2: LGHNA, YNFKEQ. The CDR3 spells CASSQAGQLNEKLFF. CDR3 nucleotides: TGTGCCAGCAGCCAAGCGGGACAGTTGAATGAAAAACTGTTTTTT.

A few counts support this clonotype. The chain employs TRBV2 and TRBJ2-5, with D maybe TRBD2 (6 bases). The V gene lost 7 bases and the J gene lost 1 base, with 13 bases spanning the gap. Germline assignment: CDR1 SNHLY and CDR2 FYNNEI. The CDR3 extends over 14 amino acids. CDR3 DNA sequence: TGTGCCAGCATGGAGGGAGAGGGCCAAGAGACCCAGTACTTC. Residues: CASMEGEGQETQYF.

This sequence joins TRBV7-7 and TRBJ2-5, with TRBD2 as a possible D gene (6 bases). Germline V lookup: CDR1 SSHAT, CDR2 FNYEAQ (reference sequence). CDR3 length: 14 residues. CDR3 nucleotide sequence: TGTGCTAGCGGCACAAGCGGCGGCCAAGAGACCCAGTACTTC. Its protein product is CASGTSGGQETQYF.

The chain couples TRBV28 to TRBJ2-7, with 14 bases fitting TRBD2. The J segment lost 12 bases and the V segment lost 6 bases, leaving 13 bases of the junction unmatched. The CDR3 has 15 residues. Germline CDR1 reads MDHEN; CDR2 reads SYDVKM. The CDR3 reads CASSPSWTSGRSLYF. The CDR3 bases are TGTGCCAGCAGCCCTTCCTGGACTAGCGGGAGGAGTCTGTACTTC.

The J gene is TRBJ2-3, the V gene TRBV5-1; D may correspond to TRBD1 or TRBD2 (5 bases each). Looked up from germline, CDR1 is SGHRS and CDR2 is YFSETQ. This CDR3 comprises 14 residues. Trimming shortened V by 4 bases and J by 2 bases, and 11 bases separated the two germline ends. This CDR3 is CASSGSGTTDTQYF. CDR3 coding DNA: TGCGCCAGCAGCGGATCAGGGACCACAGATACGCAGTATTTT.

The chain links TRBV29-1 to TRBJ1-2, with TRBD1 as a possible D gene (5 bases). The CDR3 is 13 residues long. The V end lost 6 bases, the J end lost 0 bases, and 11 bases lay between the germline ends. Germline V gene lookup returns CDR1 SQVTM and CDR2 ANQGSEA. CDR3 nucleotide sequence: TGCAGCGTCCCCCAGGGATCTAACTATGGCTACACCTTC. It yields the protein CSVPQGSNYGYTF.

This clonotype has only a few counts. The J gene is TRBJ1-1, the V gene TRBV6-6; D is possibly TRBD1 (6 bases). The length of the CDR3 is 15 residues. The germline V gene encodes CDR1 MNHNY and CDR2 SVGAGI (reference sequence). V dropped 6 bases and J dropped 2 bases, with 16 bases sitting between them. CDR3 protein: CASSSGQTFNTEAFF. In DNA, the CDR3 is TGTGCCAGCAGCTCCGGACAGACCTTTAACACTGAAGCTTTCTTT.

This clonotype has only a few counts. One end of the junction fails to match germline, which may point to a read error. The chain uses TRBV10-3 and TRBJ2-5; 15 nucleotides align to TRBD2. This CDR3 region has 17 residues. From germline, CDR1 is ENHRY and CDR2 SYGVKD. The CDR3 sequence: CAISGGLAGGPDETHYF. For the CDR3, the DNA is TGTGCCATCAGTGGAGGACTAGCGGGAGGGCCGGACGAGACCCATTACTTC.

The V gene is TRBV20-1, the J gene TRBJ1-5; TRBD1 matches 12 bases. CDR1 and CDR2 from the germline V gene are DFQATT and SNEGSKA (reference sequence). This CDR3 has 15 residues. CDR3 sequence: CRAGQGAHSNQPQHF. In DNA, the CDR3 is TGCAGAGCGGGACAGGGGGCCCATAGCAATCAGCCCCAGCATTTT.

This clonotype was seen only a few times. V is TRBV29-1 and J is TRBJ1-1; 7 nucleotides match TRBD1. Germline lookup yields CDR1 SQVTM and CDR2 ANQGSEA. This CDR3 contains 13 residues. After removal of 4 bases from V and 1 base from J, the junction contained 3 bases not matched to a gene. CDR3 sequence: CSVARQGNTEAFF. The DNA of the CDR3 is TGCAGCGTTGCGAGACAGGGGAACACTGAAGCTTTCTTT.

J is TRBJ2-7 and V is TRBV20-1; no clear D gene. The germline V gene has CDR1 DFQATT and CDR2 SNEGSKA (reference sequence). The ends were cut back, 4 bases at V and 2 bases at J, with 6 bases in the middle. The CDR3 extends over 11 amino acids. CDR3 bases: TGCAGTGCTAAGGATCCCTACGAGCAGTACTTC. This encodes CSAKDPYEQYF.

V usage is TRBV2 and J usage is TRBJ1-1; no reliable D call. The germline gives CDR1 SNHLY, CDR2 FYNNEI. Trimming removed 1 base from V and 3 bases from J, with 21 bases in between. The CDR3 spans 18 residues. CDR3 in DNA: TGTGCCAGCAGTGAAGGGGGAAGGGCTAACGACCCGGACACTGAAGCTTTCTTT. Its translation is CASSEGGRANDPDTEAFF. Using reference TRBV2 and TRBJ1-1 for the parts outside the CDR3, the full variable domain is EPEVTQTPSHQVTQMGQEVILRCVPISNHLYFYWYRQILGQKVEFLVSFYNNEISEKSEIFDDQFSVERPDGSNFTLKIRSTKLEDSAMYFCASSEGGRANDPDTEAFFGQGTRLTVV.

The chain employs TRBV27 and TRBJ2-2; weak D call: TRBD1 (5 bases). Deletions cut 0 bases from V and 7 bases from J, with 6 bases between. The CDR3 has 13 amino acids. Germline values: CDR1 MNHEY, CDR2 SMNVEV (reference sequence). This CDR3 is CASSLSRGGELFF. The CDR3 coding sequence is TGTGCCAGCAGTTTATCAAGGGGCGGGGAGCTGTTTTTT.